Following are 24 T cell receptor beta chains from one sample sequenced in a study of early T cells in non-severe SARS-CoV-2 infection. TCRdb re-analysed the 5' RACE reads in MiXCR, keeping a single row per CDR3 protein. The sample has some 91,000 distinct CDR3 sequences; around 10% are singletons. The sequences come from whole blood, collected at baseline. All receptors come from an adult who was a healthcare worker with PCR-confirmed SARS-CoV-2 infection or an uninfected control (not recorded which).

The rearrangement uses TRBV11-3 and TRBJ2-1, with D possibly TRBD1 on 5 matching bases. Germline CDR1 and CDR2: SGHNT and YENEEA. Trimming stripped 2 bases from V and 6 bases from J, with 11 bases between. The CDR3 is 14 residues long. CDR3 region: CASSLSNQGNEQFF. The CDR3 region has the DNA TGTGCCAGCAGCTTAAGTAACCAGGGCAATGAGCAGTTCTTC.

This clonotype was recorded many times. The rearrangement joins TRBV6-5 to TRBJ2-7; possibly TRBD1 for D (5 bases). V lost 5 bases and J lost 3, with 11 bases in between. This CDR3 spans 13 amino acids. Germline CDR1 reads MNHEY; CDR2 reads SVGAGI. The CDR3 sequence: CASSRSGNYEQYF. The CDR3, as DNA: TGTGCCAGCAGTCGTTCAGGGAACTACGAGCAGTACTTC.

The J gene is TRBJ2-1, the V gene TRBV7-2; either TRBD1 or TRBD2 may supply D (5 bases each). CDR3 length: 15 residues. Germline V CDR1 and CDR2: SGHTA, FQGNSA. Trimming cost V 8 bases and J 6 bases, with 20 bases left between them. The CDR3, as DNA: TGTGCCAGCGGAGAGGGACCATATACCATCAATGAGCAGTTCTTC. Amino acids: CASGEGPYTINEQFF.

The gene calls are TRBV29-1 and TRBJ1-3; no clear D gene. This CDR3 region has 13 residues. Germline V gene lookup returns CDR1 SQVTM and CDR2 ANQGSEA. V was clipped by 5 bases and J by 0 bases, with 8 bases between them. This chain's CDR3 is CSVLVRSGNTIYF. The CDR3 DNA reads TGCAGCGTTCTCGTCCGCTCTGGAAACACCATATATTTT. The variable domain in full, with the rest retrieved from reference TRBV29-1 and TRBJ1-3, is SAVISQKPSRDICQRGTSLTIQCQVDSQVTMMFWYRQQPGQSLTLIATANQGSEATYESGFVIDKFPISRPNLTFSTLTVSNMSPEDSSIYLCSVLVRSGNTIYFGEGSWLTVV.

The CDR3 sequence: CASSPTRDTGELFF. The DNA of the CDR3 is TGTGCCAGCAGCCCAACACGGGACACCGGGGAGCTGTTTTTT. The chain joins TRBV7-9 to TRBJ2-2; no firm D call. CDR1 and CDR2 (germline): SEHNR, FQNEAQ (reference sequence). Trimming removed 5 bases at V and 3 bases at J, with 10 bases between. This CDR3 spans 14 amino acids.

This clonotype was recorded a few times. CDR3 nucleotide sequence: TGTGCCAGCAGCGCCCCGGACAGTTCCTACGAGCAGTACTTC. Its translation is CASSAPDSSYEQYF. V usage is TRBV9 and J usage is TRBJ2-7; D is perhaps TRBD1 (6 bases). V was cut by 3 bases and J by 1 base, with 11 bases left in between. The CDR3 consists of 14 residues. Germline lookup yields CDR1 SGDLS and CDR2 YYNGEE.

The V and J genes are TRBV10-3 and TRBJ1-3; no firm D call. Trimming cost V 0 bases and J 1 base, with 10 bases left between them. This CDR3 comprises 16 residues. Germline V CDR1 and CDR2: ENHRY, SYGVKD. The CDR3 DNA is TGTGCCATCAGTGAGTCGCATTTCTCATCTGGAAACACCATATATTTT. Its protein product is CAISESHFSSGNTIYF.

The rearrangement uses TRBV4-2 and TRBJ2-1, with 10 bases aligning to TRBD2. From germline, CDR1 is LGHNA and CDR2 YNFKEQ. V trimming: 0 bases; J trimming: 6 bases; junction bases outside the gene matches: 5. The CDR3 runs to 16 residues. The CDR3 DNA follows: TGTGCCAGCAGCCAAGATAGCGGGGGGAAAACCAATGAGCAGTTCTTC. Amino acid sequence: CASSQDSGGKTNEQFF.

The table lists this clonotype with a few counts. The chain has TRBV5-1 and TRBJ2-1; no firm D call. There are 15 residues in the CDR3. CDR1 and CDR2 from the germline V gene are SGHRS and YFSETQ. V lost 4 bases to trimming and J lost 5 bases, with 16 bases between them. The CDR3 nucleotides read TGCGCCAGCAGCCCGTCGCCGGCGGACGACAATGAGCAGTTCTTC. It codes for CASSPSPADDNEQFF. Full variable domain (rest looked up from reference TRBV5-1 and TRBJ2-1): KAGVTQTPRYLIKTRGQQVTLSCSPISGHRSVSWYQQTPGQGLQFLFEYFSETQRNKGNFPGRFSGRQFSNSRSEMNVSTLELGDSALYLCASSPSPADDNEQFFGPGTRLTVL.

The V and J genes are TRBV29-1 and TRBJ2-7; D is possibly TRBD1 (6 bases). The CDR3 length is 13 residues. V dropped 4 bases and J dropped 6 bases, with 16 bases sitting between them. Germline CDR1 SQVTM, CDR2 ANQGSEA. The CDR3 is CSVVRTAFGEQYF. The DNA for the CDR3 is TGCAGCGTTGTACGGACAGCATTCGGCGAGCAGTACTTC.

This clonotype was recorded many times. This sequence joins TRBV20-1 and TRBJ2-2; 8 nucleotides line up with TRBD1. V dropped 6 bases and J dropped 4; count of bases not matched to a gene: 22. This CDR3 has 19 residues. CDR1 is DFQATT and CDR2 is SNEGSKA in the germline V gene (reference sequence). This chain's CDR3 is CSAIVGQGEERIGTGELFF. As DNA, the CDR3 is TGCAGTGCCATCGTTGGACAGGGTGAGGAGAGGATAGGCACCGGGGAGCTGTTTTTT.

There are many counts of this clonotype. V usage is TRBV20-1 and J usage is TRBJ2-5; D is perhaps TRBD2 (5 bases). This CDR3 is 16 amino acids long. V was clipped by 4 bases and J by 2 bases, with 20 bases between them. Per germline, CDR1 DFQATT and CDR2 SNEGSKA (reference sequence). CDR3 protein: CSAKKPRGGFQETQYF. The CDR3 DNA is TGCAGTGCTAAAAAACCCCGCGGAGGTTTTCAAGAGACCCAGTACTTC.

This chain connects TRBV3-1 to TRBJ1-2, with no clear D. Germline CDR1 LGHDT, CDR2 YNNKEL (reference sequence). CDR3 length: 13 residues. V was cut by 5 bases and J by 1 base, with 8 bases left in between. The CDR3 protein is CASSVDGNYGYTF. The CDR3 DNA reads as TGTGCCAGCAGCGTGGACGGTAACTATGGCTACACCTTC.

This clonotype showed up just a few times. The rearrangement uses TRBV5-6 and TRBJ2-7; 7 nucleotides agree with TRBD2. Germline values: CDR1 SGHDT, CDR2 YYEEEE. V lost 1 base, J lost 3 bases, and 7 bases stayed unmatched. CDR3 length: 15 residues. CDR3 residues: CASSLMGGSDYEQYF. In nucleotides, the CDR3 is TGTGCCAGCAGCTTGATGGGCGGGAGTGACTACGAGCAGTACTTC.

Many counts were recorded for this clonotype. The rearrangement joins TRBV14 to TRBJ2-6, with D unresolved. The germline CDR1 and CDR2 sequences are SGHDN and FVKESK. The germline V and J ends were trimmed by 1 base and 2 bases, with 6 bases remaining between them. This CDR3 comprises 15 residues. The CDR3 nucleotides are TGTGCCAGCAGCCAAGCTCTTGCTGGGGCCAACGTCCTGACTTTC. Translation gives CASSQALAGANVLTF. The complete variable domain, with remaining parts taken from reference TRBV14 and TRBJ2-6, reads EAGVTQFPSHSVIEKGQTVTLRCDPISGHDNLYWYRRVMGKEIKFLLHFVKESKQDESGMPNNRFLAERTGGTYSTLKVQPAELEDSGVYFCASSQALAGANVLTFGAGSRLTVL.

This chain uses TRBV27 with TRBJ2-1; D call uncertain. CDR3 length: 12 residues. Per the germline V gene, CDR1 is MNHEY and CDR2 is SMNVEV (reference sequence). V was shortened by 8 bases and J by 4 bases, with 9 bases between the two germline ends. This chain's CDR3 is CASGPVYNEQFF. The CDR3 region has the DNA TGTGCCAGCGGACCTGTATACAATGAGCAGTTCTTC.

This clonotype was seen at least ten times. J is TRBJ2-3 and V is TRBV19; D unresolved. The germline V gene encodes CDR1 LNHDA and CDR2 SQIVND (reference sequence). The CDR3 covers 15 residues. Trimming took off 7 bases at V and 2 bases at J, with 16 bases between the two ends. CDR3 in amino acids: CASTWTIPSTDTQYF. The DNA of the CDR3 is TGTGCCAGTACTTGGACGATCCCCTCCACAGATACGCAGTATTTT.

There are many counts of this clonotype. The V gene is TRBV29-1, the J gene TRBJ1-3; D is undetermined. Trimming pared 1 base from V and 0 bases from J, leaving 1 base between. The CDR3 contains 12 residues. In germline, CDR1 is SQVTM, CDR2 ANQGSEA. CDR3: CSVEVSGNTIYF. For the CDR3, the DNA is TGCAGCGTTGAAGTCTCTGGAAACACCATATATTTT. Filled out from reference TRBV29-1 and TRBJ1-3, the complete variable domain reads SAVISQKPSRDICQRGTSLTIQCQVDSQVTMMFWYRQQPGQSLTLIATANQGSEATYESGFVIDKFPISRPNLTFSTLTVSNMSPEDSSIYLCSVEVSGNTIYFGEGSWLTVV.

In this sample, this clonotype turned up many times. The CDR3 coding sequence is TGTGCCAGCAGCCCTGAGGGGGGGGCGGTGAACACTGAAGCTTTCTTT. Translated: CASSPEGGAVNTEAFF. The V gene is TRBV6-5, the J gene TRBJ1-1; D perhaps matches TRBD1 (6 bases). Trimming removed 6 bases from V and 0 bases from J, with 17 bases in between. The CDR3 runs 16 residues. The germline V gene encodes CDR1 MNHEY and CDR2 SVGAGI.

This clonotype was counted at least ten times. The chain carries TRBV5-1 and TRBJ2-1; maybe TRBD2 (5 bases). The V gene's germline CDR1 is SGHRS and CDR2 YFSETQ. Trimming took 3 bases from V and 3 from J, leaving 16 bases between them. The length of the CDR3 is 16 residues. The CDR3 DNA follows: TGCGCCAGCAGCTGGATGTCGGCTCGGGGCTACAATGAGCAGTTCTTC. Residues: CASSWMSARGYNEQFF.

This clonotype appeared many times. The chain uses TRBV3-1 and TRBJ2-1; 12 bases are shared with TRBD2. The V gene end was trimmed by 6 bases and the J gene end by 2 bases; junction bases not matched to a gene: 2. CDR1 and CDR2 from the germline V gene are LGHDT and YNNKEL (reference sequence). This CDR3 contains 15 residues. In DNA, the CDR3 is TGTGCCAGCAGTCGGACTAGCGGGACCTACAATGAGCAGTTCTTC. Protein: CASSRTSGTYNEQFF.

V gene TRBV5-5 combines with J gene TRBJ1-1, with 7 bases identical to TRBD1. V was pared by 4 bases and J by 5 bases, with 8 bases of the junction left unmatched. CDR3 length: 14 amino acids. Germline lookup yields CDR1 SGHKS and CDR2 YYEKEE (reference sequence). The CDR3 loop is CASSPEGARTEAFF. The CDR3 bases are TGTGCCAGCAGCCCCGAGGGGGCGCGGACTGAAGCTTTCTTT. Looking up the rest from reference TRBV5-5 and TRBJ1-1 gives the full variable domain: DAGVTQSPTHLIKTRGQQVTLRCSPISGHKSVSWYQQVLGQGPQFIFQYYEKEERGRGNFPDRFSARQFPNYSSELNVNALLLGDSALYLCASSPEGARTEAFFGQGTRLTVV.

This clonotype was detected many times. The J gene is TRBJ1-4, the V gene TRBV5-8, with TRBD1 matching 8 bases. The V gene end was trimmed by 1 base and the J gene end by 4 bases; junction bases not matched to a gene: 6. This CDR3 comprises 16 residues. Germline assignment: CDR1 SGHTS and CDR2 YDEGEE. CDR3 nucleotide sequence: TGTGCCAGCAGCTTGAGCGGACAGGGAGATAATGAAAAACTGTTTTTT. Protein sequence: CASSLSGQGDNEKLFF.

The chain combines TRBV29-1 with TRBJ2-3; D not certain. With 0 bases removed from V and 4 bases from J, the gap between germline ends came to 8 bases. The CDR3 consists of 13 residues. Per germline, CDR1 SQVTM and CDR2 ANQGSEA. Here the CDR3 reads CSVEEGSSDTQYF. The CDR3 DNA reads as TGCAGCGTTGAAGAAGGATCCTCAGATACGCAGTATTTT.